Below, 16 T cell receptor beta chains from the same sample are listed, as sequenced in a study of blood T cell repertoires in COVID-19. Method: immunoSEQ multiplex PCR; TCRdb's copy keeps in-frame clones and lacks some. Of approximately 490,000 clones in the sample, roughly nine tenths were seen once. Sequenced material: PBMCs or T cells enriched from blood (not recorded which). These TCRs come from a woman in her sixties who had recovered from COVID-19.

J is TRBJ2-7 and V is TRBV7-9, with D possibly matching TRBD2 (5 bases). This CDR3 has 12 residues. V lost 3 bases, J lost 7 bases, and 10 bases lay in between. Germline CDR1 reads SEHNR; CDR2 reads FQNEAQ (reference sequence). CDR3 nucleotides: TGTGCCAGCAGCTTTCCAGGCGGGGAGCAGTACTTC. This codes for CASSFPGGEQYF.

This rearrangement joins TRBV2 to TRBJ2-2; D is perhaps TRBD1 (6 bases). The V end was cut by 7 bases, the J end by 0 bases, with 15 bases between. CDR1 is SNHLY, CDR2 FYNNEI, per germline. CDR3 length: 16 residues. The DNA for the CDR3 is TGTGCCAGCAACTCGGACAGATACGCGAACACCGGGGAGCTGTTTTTT. This encodes CASNSDRYANTGELFF.

The rearrangement links TRBV29-1 to TRBJ1-4; D perhaps matches TRBD1 (6 bases). Deletions cut 4 bases from V and 8 bases from J, with 14 bases between. The CDR3 consists of 13 residues. The germline CDR1 and CDR2 sequences are SQVTM and ANQGSEA. CDR3 coding DNA: TGCAGCGTTGGGGACAACCCCAACGAAAAACTGTTTTTT. This codes for CSVGDNPNEKLFF.

V and J are TRBV18 and TRBJ1-3; D is possibly TRBD1 (5 bases). The germline gives CDR1 KGHSH, CDR2 LQKENI. V gave up 3 bases and J gave up 9 bases, with 15 bases separating them. There are 14 residues in the CDR3. The CDR3 loop reads CASSPDISAGTIYF. The CDR3, as DNA: TGTGCCAGCTCACCGGACATCAGTGCTGGCACCATATATTTT.

This clone came up a few times. The chain employs TRBV12-5 and TRBJ2-1, with 7 bases identical to TRBD1. Germline V CDR1 and CDR2: LGHNT, FRNRAP. V was clipped by 0 bases and J by 0 bases; unmatched bases: 8. The CDR3 sequence is 18 residues long. CDR3 sequence (DNA): TGTGCTAGTGGTTTGGTACTAGGGGGCCCCCCCTCCTACAATGAGCAGTTCTTC. Amino acid sequence: CASGLVLGGPPSYNEQFF.

This chain links TRBV4-1 with TRBJ1-1, with D hard to call. Germline V lookup: CDR1 MGHRA, CDR2 YSYEKL. V lost 1 base and J 11 bases, leaving 14 bases between the germline ends. The CDR3 is 13 residues long. CDR3 bases: TGCGCCAGCAGCCAAGTTCCGGTACAGTCGGCTTTCTTT. It encodes CASSQVPVQSAFF.

V usage is TRBV28 and J usage is TRBJ2-3, with 8 bases lining up with TRBD1. V was pared by 4 bases and J by 5 bases, with 8 bases of the junction left unmatched. Germline V gene sequence: CDR1 MDHEN, CDR2 SYDVKM. The CDR3 runs to 15 residues. Here the CDR3 reads CASSSPGQGRDTQYF. For the CDR3, the DNA is TGTGCCAGCAGTTCCCCTGGACAGGGCCGAGATACGCAGTATTTT.

J is TRBJ1-5 and V is TRBV5-6, with a tentative D call TRBD1 (5 bases). The V end lost 2 bases, the J end lost 12 bases, and 15 bases lay between the germline ends. In germline, CDR1 is SGHDT, CDR2 YYEEEE. This CDR3 comprises 13 residues. CDR3 amino acids: CASSFFGGGHQHF. CDR3 DNA sequence: TGTGCCAGCAGCTTCTTTGGGGGAGGGCACCAGCATTTT.

With regard to this clone: This sample includes further DNA sequences coding for the same CDR3. The gene calls are TRBV2 and TRBJ1-2, with a possible D match to TRBD1 (6 bases). This CDR3 has 14 residues. The V end lost 3 bases, the J end lost 8 bases, and 16 bases lay between the germline ends. Germline V gene lookup returns CDR1 SNHLY and CDR2 FYNNEI. The CDR3 DNA follows: TGTGCCAGCAGTGAGCTCCGCCAGGGGAGCGGCTACACCTTC. Translated: CASSELRQGSGYTF.

V usage is TRBV10-2 and J usage is TRBJ1-3; D possibly corresponds to TRBD1 (6 bases). V was trimmed by 5 bases and J by 4 bases, leaving 12 bases between them. The CDR3 is 14 residues long. Germline V gives CDR1 WSHSY, CDR2 SAAADI. CDR3 sequence reads: CASSITGSGNTIYF. In nucleotides, the CDR3 is TGCGCCAGCAGTATTACAGGGTCCGGAAACACCATATATTTT.

This sequence joins TRBV2 and TRBJ2-1, with D possibly being TRBD2 (7 bases). Germline-derived CDR1 and CDR2 are SNHLY and FYNNEI. Trimming cost V 3 bases and J 8 bases, with 17 bases left between them. The CDR3 extends over 15 amino acids. The CDR3 sequence: CASSDRGGGVDEQFF. CDR3 nucleotide sequence: TGTGCCAGCAGTGATCGGGGCGGGGGCGTGGATGAGCAGTTCTTC. Together with reference TRBV2 and TRBJ2-1, the CDR3 gives the full variable domain: EPEVTQTPSHQVTQMGQEVILRCVPISNHLYFYWYRQILGQKVEFLVSFYNNEISEKSEIFDDQFSVERPDGSNFTLKIRSTKLEDSAMYFCASSDRGGGVDEQFFGPGTRLTVL.

The chain couples TRBV19 to TRBJ1-5; D unclear. Per germline, CDR1 LNHDA and CDR2 SQIVND (reference sequence). With 5 bases removed from V and 2 bases from J, the gap between germline ends came to 13 bases. The CDR3 length is 15 residues. The CDR3 protein is CASSWLPGGNQPQHF. The CDR3 DNA reads TGTGCCAGTAGTTGGTTGCCGGGTGGCAATCAGCCCCAGCATTTT.

The chain uses TRBV30 and TRBJ2-3, with 9 bases aligning to TRBD1. The CDR3 spans 16 residues. The germline V gene encodes CDR1 GTSNPN and CDR2 SVGIG (reference sequence). With 2 bases clipped from V and 1 base from J, the junction kept 7 bases outside the gene matches. The CDR3 DNA reads TGTGCCTGGAGTCTCGGGACAGGGCGTGGCACAGATACGCAGTATTTT. This translates into CAWSLGTGRGTDTQYF. Full variable domain (rest looked up from reference TRBV30 and TRBJ2-3): SQTIHQWPATLVQPVGSPLSLECTVEGTSNPNLYWYRQAAGRGLQLLFYSVGIGQISSEVPQNLSASRPQDRQFILSSKKLLLSDSGFYLCAWSLGTGRGTDTQYFGPGTRLTVL.

The chain is built from TRBV6-5 and TRBJ1-6; 11 positions agree with TRBD1. Losses at the gene ends were 4 bases for V and 10 bases for J; bases not matched to a gene: 9. CDR3 size: 16 residues. Germline CDR1 reads MNHEY; CDR2 reads SVGAGI. The DNA of the CDR3 is TGTGCCAGCAGTTTCCGAGGGACAGGGGGAGGGTCACCCCTCCACTTT. It specifies CASSFRGTGGGSPLHF.

This chain links TRBV27 with TRBJ2-5, with TRBD2 identical over 10 bases. The CDR3 is 15 amino acids. Germline CDR1 is MNHEY and CDR2 is SMNVEV (reference sequence). J was trimmed by 1 base and V by 2 bases; bases with no gene match: 1. The CDR3 bases are TGTGCCAGCAGTTTACTAGCGGGGGCCCAAGAGACCCAGTACTTC. Translation gives CASSLLAGAQETQYF.

The chain couples TRBV5-5 to TRBJ1-3, with D possibly matching TRBD1 (5 bases). The CDR3 runs to 16 residues. Germline CDR1 reads SGHKS; CDR2 reads YYEKEE (reference sequence). V was cut by 4 bases and J by 0 bases, with 14 bases left in between. The CDR3 region has the DNA TGTGCCAGCAGCCTTTCGTTAGGGGACTCTGGAAACACCATATATTTT. The encoded protein is CASSLSLGDSGNTIYF. The whole variable domain, filled in from reference TRBV5-5 and TRBJ1-3, reads DAGVTQSPTHLIKTRGQQVTLRCSPISGHKSVSWYQQVLGQGPQFIFQYYEKEERGRGNFPDRFSARQFPNYSSELNVNALLLGDSALYLCASSLSLGDSGNTIYFGEGSWLTVV.